A selection of T cell receptor beta chains follows, all from one sample in a study of beta chain features in type 1 diabetes. Here immunoSEQ multiplex PCR was the method, and the copy in TCRdb shows in-frame clones only, minus some. The sample has around 340,000 clones; around 19% are singletons. The sequencing input was naive CD4+ T cells from blood. These receptors originate from a woman younger than 35 in good health. Each CDR3 is given with its conserved first and last residue. The D gene is left open where the match is weak. Only some rows state a clone size, as once, few, many or a class for expanded clones.

NA NA TRBJ1-5 TRBV30 TGTGCCTGGAGGTTACAGGGACCAAATCAGCCCCAGCATTTT CAWRLQGPNQPQHF
NA NA TRBJ1-2 TRBV29-1 TGCAGCGTTACAGGGTTCGGTGGCTACACCTTC CSVTGFGGYTF
NA few TRBJ2-5 TRBV6-1 TGTGCCAGCAGTCCCGAGACAGGCCTGGAGGAGACCCAGTACTTC CASSPETGLEETQYF
TRBD1 few TRBJ1-1 TRBV7-8 TGTGCCAGCAGCGAGACAGGGGGCCGAAACACTGAAGCTTTCTTT CASSETGGRNTEAFF
TRBD2 NA TRBJ2-3 TRBV9 TGTGCCAGCAGCCCACGGACTAGCGGGGGGGTGAGCACAGATACGCAGTATTTT CASSPRTSGGVSTDTQYF
NA NA TRBJ2-3 TRBV4-3 TGCGCCAGCAGCCAAGAGAGTGGGGGCTTTGTGCAGTATTTT CASSQESGGFVQYF
TRBD1 NA TRBJ2-7 TRBV5-4 TGTGCCAGCAGCTTGGCCGGACAGGGTGATCGGTACTTC CASSLAGQGDRYF
NA NA TRBJ2-1 TRBV7-9 TGTGCCAGCAGCTTTGATTCGGGGTCCTACAATGAGCAGTTCTTC CASSFDSGSYNEQFF
NA NA TRBJ1-2 TRBV7-3 TGTGCCAGCAGCTTGGGCCCGGGCGGGAGGGGCTATGGCTACACCTTC CASSLGPGGRGYGYTF
NA NA TRBJ1-2 TRBV4-3 TGCGCCCCCCAGACAGCGAACTATGGCTACACCTTC CAPQTANYGYTF
NA NA TRBJ2-3 TRBV5-1 TGCGCCAGCAGCTGGGATACCACAGGGTTAAGCACAGATACGCAGTATTTT CASSWDTTGLSTDTQYF
NA few TRBJ2-1 TRBV4-1 TGCGCCAGCAGCCGGTACAGCAAAAATGAGCAGTTCTTC CASSRYSKNEQFF
TRBD2 NA TRBJ2-5 TRBV7-9 TGTGCCAGCAGCGTCACTAGCGGGCGAGGGGAGACCCAGTACTTC CASSVTSGRGETQYF
NA few TRBJ1-4 TRBV29-1 TGCAGCGTTGCTGGACGGGAAAATGAAAAACTGTTTTTT CSVAGRENEKLFF